This T cell receptor (beta chain) is from a study of vaccination effects on CD4 cells after COVID-19. Study summary: Participants were vaccinated with two doses of either the BNT162b2 or mRNA-1273 vaccine.

Only in-frame clones appear in the TCRdb table, and some are missing; sequencing was by immunoSEQ multiplex PCR. The sample carries some 14,000 clones, over 65% recorded once. This clone came up a few times. Its antigen is unidentified. In the ViraFEST assay, antigen-specific CD4+ clonotypes were identified by expansion after peptide-pool stimulation. Isolating CD4+ T cells followed 9 to 10 days of culture. Neither prior SARS-CoV-2 infection nor positive nucleocapsid antibodies were present in the vaccine recipients. Wells containing approximately 2 million PBMC each were cultured with 9 to 10 IU/ml IL-2 and about 10 ug/ml peptides. The CDR3 has 16 amino acids. The V segment lost 4 bases and the J segment 4 bases; nucleotides outside the gene matches: 8. Germline V lookup: CDR1 SGHRS, CDR2 YFSETQ.

Here the sequenced sample was CD4+ T cells from PBMCs cultured with HCoV-229E spike peptides, taken before COVID-19 vaccination. The chain combines TRBV5-1 with TRBJ2-7, with TRBD2 identical over 13 bases. The receptor's source is a human donor who received a COVID-19 vaccine. DNA for the CDR3: TGCGCCAGCAGCCTAATCCCACTAGCGGGAGGGTACGAGCAGTACTTC. Encoded protein: CASSLIPLAGGYEQYF.